This T cell receptor (beta chain) was sequenced for a study of blood T cells in healthy people across ages. Turning to this clonotype: The antigen remains undetermined.

V lost 5 bases to trimming and J lost 4 bases; unmatched junction nucleotides: 6. The germline V gene encodes CDR1 MNHEY and CDR2 SMNVEV (reference sequence). The CDR3 consists of 15 residues. A J-beta primer mix and a sample-barcoded 5' primer were used in a second PCR of roughly 7 to 12 cycles. TCRdb recomputed calls from the 5' RACE reads with MiXCR, one row per CDR3 protein. This sample has 780,000 or so distinct CDR3 sequences, with roughly 50% found just once. Study-level results: Naive and antigen-experienced cells were not separated, limiting conclusive comparison. Roughly linear age-related decline in beta diversity appeared, significant by age around 42. Higher diversity, along with more naive CD4+ cells, distinguished long-lived donors from aged donors.

The chain links TRBV27 to TRBJ1-5, with TRBD1 matching over 9 bases. The sequenced sample was blood. The clonotype comes from a man in his forties in good health. CDR3 in DNA: TGTGCCAGCAGTACCGGACAGGGGAGTAATCAGCCCCAGCATTTT. Its translation is CASSTGQGSNQPQHF.